This is a list of T cell receptor beta chains from one sample in a study of OX40 agonist ivuxolimab in advanced cancers. Repertoires were generated with immunoSEQ multiplex PCR, while TCRdb's copy carries only in-frame clones and drops some. Of about 24,000 clones in the sample, 73% are singletons; the top ten hold under 20%. The sequencing here drew on CD4+ or CD8+ T cells sorted from blood, taken in a trial of the OX40 agonist ivuxolimab. All receptors derive from an adult with an advanced solid tumor such as melanoma, head and neck, liver or kidney cancer. Both conserved end residues are part of each CDR3.

>TRBJ2-1|TRBV7-7
CASSPREGYNEQFF
>TRBJ1-1|TRBV7-3
CASSLVLWGTEAFF
>TRBJ2-7|TRBV9
CASSASGTGIGEQYF
>TRBJ2-7|TRBV6-5
CASSPYRGLYEQYF
>TRBJ2-7|TRBV14
CASSPGLLYEQYF
>TRBJ2-1|TRBV13
CASSNRGLAGAPTYNEQFF
>TRBJ1-5|TRBV19
CASVKGQNSNQPQHF
>TRBJ2-5|TRBV9
CASSEGLSGGQAETQYF
>TRBJ1-3|TRBV7-9
CASSSTGGTSGVYGNTIYF
>TRBJ1-6|TRBV4-1
CASSQKNSLNSPLHF
>TRBJ2-4|TRBV28
CASSRQGAKNIQYF
>TRBJ1-5|TRBV7-9
CASSRDNNQPQHF
>TRBJ1-5|TRBV19
CASSMGISNQPQHF
>TRBJ2-5|TRBV11-2
CASSGGSQETQYF
>TRBJ1-2|TRBV30
CAWSVGTGGSYTF
>TRBJ2-7|TRBV30
CAWSSASRGYEQYF
>TRBJ2-5|TRBV2
CASSEASGSQETQYF
>TRBJ2-3|TRBV30
CAWSTPGGADTQYF
>TRBJ2-2|TRBV5-1
CASSAQLAGRTGELFF
>TRBJ2-1|TRBV28
CASTPTGSYNEQFF
>TRBJ1-5|TRBV11-3
CASSFEPRAYSNQPQHF
>TRBJ2-7|TRBV21-1
CASSERQTGVGPARYEQYF
>TRBJ1-2|TRBV4-2
CASSQGQTLEYEDGYTF
>TRBJ2-7|TRBV9
CASSLWDRGHEQYF
>TRBJ2-3|TRBV7-4
CASSSVEWPITDTQYF
>TRBJ1-1|TRBV5-4
CASSYPGLLNTEAFF
>TRBJ2-5|TRBV19
CASSINPLVNRQETQYF
>TRBJ1-2|TRBV5-6
CASSLGSGVGYTF
>TRBJ2-5|TRBV5-1
CASNGLAGGGETQYF